This record concerns one TCR beta chain sequence. A universal primer site came from template switching; cDNA carried unique molecular identifiers. Each CDR3 protein is one row after TCRdb ran MiXCR on the 5' RACE reads. The sample lists a few hundred thousand distinct CDR3 sequences; roughly 8.7% were seen once. The data were obtained in a study of identical twins. V dropped 1 base and J dropped 0; count of bases not matched to a gene: 9. The CDR3 loop spans 17 amino acids. Germline CDR1 LNHDA, CDR2 SQIVND (reference sequence). This sample also appeared in a second study, on yellow fever vaccine responses in identical twins. That paper adds: Twin vaccine T cell responses reportedly seemed partly convergent, partly personalized.

This receptor was taken from a woman under 30 in good health. The chain has TRBV19 and TRBJ2-7, with 7 nucleotides matching TRBD2. Sequences were obtained from CD8+ T cells sorted from blood. The CDR3 loop is CASSIASGGSLSYEQYF. The CDR3 coding sequence is TGTGCCAGTAGTATAGCTTCGGGCGGGAGCCTCTCCTACGAGCAGTACTTC.